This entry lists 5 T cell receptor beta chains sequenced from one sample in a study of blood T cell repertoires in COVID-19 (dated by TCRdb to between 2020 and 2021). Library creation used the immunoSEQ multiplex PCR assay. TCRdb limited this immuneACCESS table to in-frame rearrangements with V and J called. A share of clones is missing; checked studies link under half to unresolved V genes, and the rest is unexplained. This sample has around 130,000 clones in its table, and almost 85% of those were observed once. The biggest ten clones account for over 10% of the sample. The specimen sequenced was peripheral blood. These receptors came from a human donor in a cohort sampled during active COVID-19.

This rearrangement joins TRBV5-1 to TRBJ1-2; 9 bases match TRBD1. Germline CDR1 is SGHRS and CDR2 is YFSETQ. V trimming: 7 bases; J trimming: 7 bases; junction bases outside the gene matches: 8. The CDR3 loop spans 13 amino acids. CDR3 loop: CASAGTGIAGYTF. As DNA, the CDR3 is TGCGCCAGCGCCGGGACAGGGATCGCTGGCTACACCTTC.

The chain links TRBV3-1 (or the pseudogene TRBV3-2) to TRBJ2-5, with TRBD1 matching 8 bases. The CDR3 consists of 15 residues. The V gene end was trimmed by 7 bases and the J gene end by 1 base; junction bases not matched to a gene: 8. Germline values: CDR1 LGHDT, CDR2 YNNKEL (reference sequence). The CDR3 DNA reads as TGTGCCAGCAACCCCACCGGGACAGGCCAAGAGACCCAGTACTTC. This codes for CASNPTGTGQETQYF.

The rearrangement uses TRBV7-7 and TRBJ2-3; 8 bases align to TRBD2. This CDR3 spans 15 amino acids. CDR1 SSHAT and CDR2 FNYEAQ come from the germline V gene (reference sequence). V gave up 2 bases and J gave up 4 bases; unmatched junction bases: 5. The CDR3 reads CASSLNRGGADTQYF. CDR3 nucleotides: TGTGCCAGCAGCTTAAATCGGGGGGGGGCAGATACGCAGTATTTT.

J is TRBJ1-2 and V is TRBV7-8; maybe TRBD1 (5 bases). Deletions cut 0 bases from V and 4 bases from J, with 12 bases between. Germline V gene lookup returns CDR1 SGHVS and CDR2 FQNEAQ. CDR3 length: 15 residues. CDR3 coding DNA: TGTGCCAGCAGCTTAGCAGTAGACAGAGTCTATGGCTACACCTTC. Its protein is CASSLAVDRVYGYTF. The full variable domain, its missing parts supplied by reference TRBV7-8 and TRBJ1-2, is GAGVSQSPRYKVAKRGQDVALRCDPISGHVSLFWYQQALGQGPEFLTYFQNEAQLDKSGLPSDRFFAERPEGSVSTLKIQRTQQEDSAVYLCASSLAVDRVYGYTFGSGTRLTVV.

CDR3 nucleotides: TGTGCCAGCAGTCCGCCTGCTAGCGGGCCTAGCTCCTACGAGCAGTACTTC. Protein product: CASSPPASGPSSYEQYF. The genes are TRBV2 and TRBJ2-7; 8 positions agree with TRBD2. The CDR3 covers 17 residues. J gave up 0 bases and V 5 bases, and 12 bases lay outside the gene matches. CDR1 and CDR2 from the germline V gene are SNHLY and FYNNEI.